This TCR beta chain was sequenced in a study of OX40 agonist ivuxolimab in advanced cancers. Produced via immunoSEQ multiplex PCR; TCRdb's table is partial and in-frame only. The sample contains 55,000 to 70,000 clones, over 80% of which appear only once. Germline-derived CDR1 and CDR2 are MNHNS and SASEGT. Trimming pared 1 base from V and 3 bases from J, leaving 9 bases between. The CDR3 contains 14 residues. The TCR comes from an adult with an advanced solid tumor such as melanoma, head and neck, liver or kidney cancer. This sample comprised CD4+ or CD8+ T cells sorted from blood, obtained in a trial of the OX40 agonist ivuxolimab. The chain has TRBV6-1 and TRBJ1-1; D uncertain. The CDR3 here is CASSEEGRDTEAFF. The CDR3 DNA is TGTGCCAGCAGTGAAGAAGGCAGAGACACTGAAGCTTTCTTT.